The 17 T cell receptor beta chains below all came from one sample that was sequenced in a study of metastatic and nonmetastatic thyroid tumors. Treatment of any kind had been given to no patient before thyroid surgery. MiXCR was used by TCRdb to re-call the PCR reads. The sample holds tens of thousands of clones, around 10% seen once. Specimen: blood. The source is a male donor with papillary thyroid cancer or a benign thyroid nodule (not recorded which). Some clones in this sample may be carry-over from other donors' samples.

This clone showed up many times. The chain couples TRBV20-1 to TRBJ2-7; 8 bases align to TRBD1. There are 15 residues in the CDR3. J gave up 0 bases and V 4 bases, and 8 bases lay outside the gene matches. From germline, CDR1 is DFQATT and CDR2 SNEGSKA (reference sequence). CDR3 DNA: TGCAGTGCTACTGGCAGGGGGCCTAGCTCCTACGAGCAGTACTTC. Translated, it gives CSATGRGPSSYEQYF.

Many counts were recorded for this clone. The V call is TRBV2, the J call TRBJ2-1; 7 bases align to TRBD2. Germline-derived CDR1 and CDR2 are SNHLY and FYNNEI. This CDR3 has 15 amino acids. After removal of 5 bases from V and 5 bases from J, the junction contained 9 bases not matched to a gene. CDR3 DNA: TGTGCCAGCAGTCCCACTAGCGTTAGGAACAATGAGCAGTTCTTC. This encodes CASSPTSVRNNEQFF.

This chain links TRBV9 with TRBJ2-3, with a tentative D call TRBD2 (6 bases). V lost 5 bases to trimming and J lost 5 bases, with 12 bases between them. The CDR3 is 13 amino acids. Germline V lookup: CDR1 SGDLS, CDR2 YYNGEE. In DNA, the CDR3 is TGTGCCAGCAGTAGCGGTATCGTAGATACGCAGTATTTT. It is translated as CASSSGIVDTQYF.

This clone showed up many times. The chain links TRBV4-1 to TRBJ2-1, with a weak D call TRBD1 (5 bases). CDR3 length: 13 amino acids. The V gene lost 1 base and the J gene lost 5 bases, with 6 bases spanning the gap. From germline, CDR1 is MGHRA and CDR2 YSYEKL. CDR3 sequence (DNA): TGCGCCAGCAGCCAAGCGACAGACAATGAGCAGTTCTTC. Its translation is CASSQATDNEQFF.

At least ten counts were recorded for this clone. The chain employs TRBV5-1 and TRBJ2-1; D uncertain. Germline lookup yields CDR1 SGHRS and CDR2 YFSETQ. The ends were cut back, 0 bases at V and 5 bases at J, with 12 bases in the middle. This CDR3 comprises 15 residues. The CDR3: CASSLAVSQNNEQFF. CDR3 DNA: TGCGCCAGCAGCTTGGCCGTGTCGCAGAACAATGAGCAGTTCTTC.

This clone was seen a few times. The chain combines TRBV9 with TRBJ2-7, with D possibly matching TRBD1 (5 bases). This CDR3 is 15 amino acids long. Trimming took 0 bases from V and 6 from J, leaving 16 bases between them. CDR1 SGDLS and CDR2 YYNGEE come from the germline V gene. The CDR3 nucleotides read TGTGCCAGCAGCGTAGATCCAGGGTTTTCTAGCGAGCAGTACTTC. Translation gives CASSVDPGFSSEQYF.

This clone was seen at least ten times. At one of its ends the junction is not consistent with the germline gene, which may arise from a read error. This specimen includes other DNA sequences encoding the same CDR3. The J gene is TRBJ2-6, the V gene TRBV20-1, with D perhaps matching TRBD2 (5 bases). CDR1 is DFQATT and CDR2 is SNEGSKA in the germline V gene (reference sequence). There are 17 residues in the CDR3. The CDR3 is CSATPSRGLSGANVLTF. Here the CDR3 DNA reads TGTAGTGCTACCCCCTCCAGAGGACTCTCTGGGGCCAACGTCCTGACTTTC.

This clone was seen only a few times. Germline and junction disagree at one end, which may indicate a read error. The chain combines TRBV6-6 with TRBJ1-1; D call uncertain. In germline, CDR1 is MNHNY, CDR2 SVGAGI (reference sequence). The CDR3 length is 16 residues. CDR3 loop: CASSYPWTFPNTEPFF. In DNA form, the CDR3 reads TGTGCCAGCAGTTACCCCTGGACGTTTCCGAACACTGAACCTTTCTTT.

In this sample, this clone turned up a few times. An end of the junction differs from the germline gene, which may be a read error. CDR3 protein: CASSPVEYGANVMTF. Here the CDR3 DNA reads TGTGCCAGCAGTCCGGTGGAGTATGGGGCCAACGTCATGACTTTC. The V call is TRBV28, the J call TRBJ2-6, with a tentative D call TRBD1 (5 bases). The CDR3 totals 15 residues. The germline V gene encodes CDR1 MDHEN and CDR2 SYDVKM.

This clone was counted many times. V gene TRBV20-1 combines with J gene TRBJ1-2; 8 bases map to TRBD1. V lost 5 bases, J lost 4 bases, and 12 bases stayed unmatched. Germline V gene data show CDR1 as DFQATT and CDR2 as SNEGSKA (reference sequence). The CDR3 extends over 15 amino acids. The CDR3 sequence: CSALKQAGGLYGYTF. CDR3 DNA: TGCAGTGCTTTAAAGCAGGCAGGGGGCCTCTATGGCTACACCTTC.

This clone occurred a few times. The junction shows a germline mismatch at one end, possibly a read error. The rearrangement uses TRBV19 and TRBJ2-7; TRBD2 is a possible D gene (5 bases). This CDR3 region has 13 residues. Germline values: CDR1 LNHDA, CDR2 SQIVND (reference sequence). CDR3 loop: CAGSNRGPGEQYF. CDR3 coding DNA: TGTGCCGGTAGTAACCGAGGGCCGGGCGAGCAGTACTTC.

Regarding this clone: Being one base from a much bigger clone, this may be a read error. Other DNA sequences in this sample translate to the same CDR3. V usage is TRBV18 and J usage is TRBJ1-2; no clear D gene. Germline CDR1 and CDR2: KGHSH and LQKENI. With 3 bases removed from V and 4 bases from J, the gap between germline ends came to 9 bases. The CDR3 contains 13 residues. CDR3: CASSPGESYGYTF. CDR3 DNA: TGTGCCAGCTCACCTGGGGAGTCCTATGGCTACACCTTC.

This clone has at least ten counts. This sequence joins TRBV5-1 and TRBJ2-3, with D perhaps TRBD2 (7 bases). The CDR3 runs to 14 residues. Germline V gene lookup returns CDR1 SGHRS and CDR2 YFSETQ. Trimming removed 4 bases from V and 2 bases from J, with 11 bases in between. CDR3 region: CASSGGGATDTQYF. The CDR3 DNA is TGCGCCAGCAGCGGGGGGGGCGCCACAGATACGCAGTATTTT.

A single count supports this clone. This may be a read error: a much more frequent sequence differs by one nucleotide. The chain employs TRBV10-1 and TRBJ2-3; 10 bases are a match to TRBD2. J gave up 3 bases and V 2 bases, and 11 bases lay outside the gene matches. The germline CDR1 and CDR2 sequences are WNHNN and SYGVQD (reference sequence). The CDR3 is 18 residues long. CDR3 coding DNA: TGCGCCAGCAGTGAGCTAGCGGGAGCCTCCTGGGTTACAGATACGCAGTATTTT. It codes for CASSELAGASWVTDTQYF.

There are many counts of this clone. The V and J genes are TRBV7-2 and TRBJ2-7, with TRBD2 as a possible D gene (6 bases). CDR3 length equals 15 residues. The V gene lost 3 bases and the J gene lost 4 bases, with 16 bases spanning the gap. Per germline, CDR1 SGHTA and CDR2 FQGNSA. This CDR3 reads CASSLLGTPRYEQYF. The CDR3 region has the DNA TGTGCCAGCAGCTTGCTGGGGACTCCACGTTACGAGCAGTACTTC.

Points on this clone: Relative to the germline gene, one junction end is altered; a read error may explain this. V usage is TRBV28 and J usage is TRBJ2-2, with D perhaps TRBD2 (5 bases). The CDR3 has 15 amino acids. Germline CDR1 reads MDHEN; CDR2 reads SYDVKM. The CDR3 nucleotides are TGTGACAGCAACCCCCTAGCTGGAGACACCGGGGAGCTGTTTTTT. It translates to CDSNPLAGDTGELFF.

The sample holds many counts of this clone. The gene calls are TRBV20-1 and TRBJ2-1; 11 bases line up with TRBD2. The V segment lost 0 bases and the J segment 7 bases; nucleotides outside the gene matches: 5. CDR1 DFQATT and CDR2 SNEGSKA come from the germline V gene (reference sequence). The CDR3 sequence is 15 residues long. CDR3 loop: CSARDTSGSGNEQFF. The CDR3 bases are TGCAGTGCTAGAGATACTAGCGGGAGTGGAAATGAGCAGTTCTTC.